These 25 T cell receptor beta chains originate from one sample sequenced in a study of beta chain features in type 1 diabetes. Study findings and constraints: In every one of the four CD4+ subsets, TCRB CDR3s were moderately but significantly shorter in Type 1 diabetes patients.

The antigens for these receptors are not known. The sequenced template was cDNA made from the entire isolated RNA. Sequencing used immunoSEQ multiplex PCR; TCRdb keeps in-frame clones, though not all of them. Of over 300,000 clones in the sample, around 9% were seen once. Sequenced material: central memory CD4+ T cells from blood. The receptor set was obtained from a man aged 30 to 45 with type 1 diabetes.

There are a few counts of this clone. The V and J genes are TRBV7-2 and TRBJ2-3, with 9 bases aligning to TRBD1. Germline assignment: CDR1 SGHTA and CDR2 FQGNSA. The trim removed 0 bases at V and 6 bases at J, leaving 7 bases unmatched. This CDR3 has 16 residues. Written as DNA, the CDR3 is TGTGCCAGCAGCTTAGCCAATCTCGACAGGGGGGATACGCAGTATTTT. This translates into CASSLANLDRGDTQYF. Full variable domain (outside the CDR3, taken from reference TRBV7-2 and TRBJ2-3): GAGVSQSPSNKVTEKGKDVELRCDPISGHTALYWYRQSLGQGLEFLIYFQGNSAPDKSGLPSDRFSAERTGGSVSTLTIQRTQQEDSAVYLCASSLANLDRGDTQYFGPGTRLTVL.

This clone was counted only a few times. Other DNA sequences of this sample code for an identical CDR3. The chain joins TRBV7-2 to TRBJ1-2, with a possible D match to TRBD1 (6 bases). This CDR3 comprises 13 residues. Trimming cost V 5 bases and J 3 bases, with 10 bases left between them. Germline CDR1 and CDR2: SGHTA and FQGNSA. The CDR3 sequence is CASSPRQDYGYTF. The CDR3 DNA follows: TGTGCCAGCAGCCCCAGACAGGACTATGGCTACACCTTC.

The rearrangement links TRBV7-2 to TRBJ1-2; D perhaps matches TRBD1 (5 bases). The CDR3 spans 14 residues. CDR1 is SGHTA and CDR2 is FQGNSA in the germline V gene. V lost 6 bases, J lost 12 bases, and 23 bases lay in between. The CDR3 spells CASSTFRDVRGDTF. The CDR3 nucleotides read TGTGCCAGCAGTACCTTCCGGGACGTTCGAGGGGACACCTTC. The full variable domain, rest sourced from reference TRBV7-2 and TRBJ1-2, is GAGVSQSPSNKVTEKGKDVELRCDPISGHTALYWYRQSLGQGLEFLIYFQGNSAPDKSGLPSDRFSAERTGGSVSTLTIQRTQQEDSAVYLCASSTFRDVRGDTFGSGTRLTVV.

The chain recombines TRBV4-2 with TRBJ2-3; 8 bases map to TRBD2. V lost 4 bases, J lost 6 bases, and 9 bases stayed unmatched. From germline, CDR1 is LGHNA and CDR2 YNFKEQ. This CDR3 is 15 amino acids long. Written as DNA, the CDR3 is TGTGCCAGCAGCCGAGGCGGGGGGACGGAGGATACGCAGTATTTT. Amino acids: CASSRGGGTEDTQYF.

The table lists this clone with a few counts. V usage is TRBV30 and J usage is TRBJ1-4; D not resolved. Germline V gives CDR1 GTSNPN, CDR2 SVGIG (reference sequence). The CDR3 runs 12 residues. The V end was cut by 1 base, the J end by 5 bases, with 5 bases between. CDR3 residues: CAWSARNEKLFF. CDR3 DNA sequence: TGTGCCTGGAGTGCCCGGAATGAAAAACTGTTTTTT.

The chain has TRBV20-1 and TRBJ1-1; no definite D call. The CDR3 sequence is 11 residues long. The germline V and J ends were trimmed by 1 base and 4 bases, with 4 bases remaining between them. Germline CDR1 reads DFQATT; CDR2 reads SNEGSKA (reference sequence). Written as DNA, the CDR3 is TGCAGTGCTAGAGTGTTCACTGAAGCTTTCTTT. This codes for CSARVFTEAFF.

In this sample, this clone turned up a few times. The chain links TRBV4-1 to TRBJ1-3; D is perhaps TRBD1 (6 bases). Germline lookup yields CDR1 MGHRA and CDR2 YSYEKL. V lost 6 bases and J lost 2, with 23 bases in between. This CDR3 spans 18 amino acids. The CDR3 bases are TGCGCCAGCAGTCACCCCGGGAGAGGGGGAGGGGCTGGAAACACCATATATTTT. It yields the protein CASSHPGRGGGAGNTIYF.

This clone has more than one count but fewer than ten. The chain employs TRBV11-2 and TRBJ1-1; D is ambiguous. The V gene lost 5 bases and the J gene lost 5 bases, with 15 bases spanning the gap. The CDR3 loop spans 14 amino acids. CDR1 and CDR2 (germline): SGHAT, FQNNGV. The CDR3 sequence: CASSITALGTEAFF. The CDR3 DNA follows: TGTGCCAGCAGCATCACCGCCCTGGGTACTGAAGCTTTCTTT. The full variable domain, its missing parts supplied by reference TRBV11-2 and TRBJ1-1, is EAGVAQSPRYKIIEKRQSVAFWCNPISGHATLYWYQQILGQGPKLLIQFQNNGVVDDSQLPKDRFSAERLKGVDSTLKIQPAKLEDSAVYLCASSITALGTEAFFGQGTRLTVV.

This clone was observed at least ten times. The V gene is TRBV7-9, the J gene TRBJ2-1; D is tentatively TRBD1 or TRBD2 (5 bases each). Deletions cut 5 bases from V and 7 bases from J, with 12 bases between. CDR3 length equals 13 residues. CDR1 is SEHNR and CDR2 is FQNEAQ in the germline V gene (reference sequence). CDR3 loop: CASSPGEGNEQFF. As DNA, the CDR3 is TGTGCCAGCAGCCCAGGCGAGGGGAATGAGCAGTTCTTC.

The rearrangement links TRBV4-3 to TRBJ1-2, with D tentatively TRBD1 (6 bases). The CDR3 loop spans 16 amino acids. Germline CDR1 reads LGHNA; CDR2 reads YSLEER. The V end lost 4 bases, the J end lost 0 bases, and 15 bases lay between the germline ends. CDR3: CASSPQDRRANYGYTF. Written as DNA, the CDR3 is TGCGCCAGCAGCCCCCAGGACAGACGAGCTAACTATGGCTACACCTTC.

The CDR3 region has the DNA TGTGCCAGCAGTTACTCTAGCGGGGGGCAGGGCAAGCAGTTCTTC. It encodes CASSYSSGGQGKQFF. V usage is TRBV6-5 and J usage is TRBJ2-1, with 10 positions matching TRBD2. V trimming: 0 bases; J trimming: 11 bases; junction bases outside the gene matches: 7. CDR3 length equals 15 residues. Germline V gene lookup returns CDR1 MNHEY and CDR2 SVGAGI.

This clone was seen only a few times. The chain carries TRBV29-1 and TRBJ1-2; 8 bases match TRBD1. The CDR3 spans 14 residues. Germline lookup yields CDR1 SQVTM and CDR2 ANQGSEA. The V and J ends lost 3 bases and 3 bases, in that order; junction bases with no gene match: 6. The DNA for the CDR3 is TGCAGCGTTGACCGGCCAGGGGGCGACTATGGCTACACCTTC. This translates into CSVDRPGGDYGYTF.

This clone has a handful of counts. This chain links TRBV11-3 with TRBJ2-1, with TRBD1 identical over 7 bases. Germline V gene lookup returns CDR1 SGHNT and CDR2 YENEEA. V lost 5 bases and J lost 0; bases outside the gene matches: 4. The length of the CDR3 is 15 residues. The CDR3 nucleotides are TGTGCCAGCAGCCCGACAGGGAGCTCCTACAATGAGCAGTTCTTC. Translating gives CASSPTGSSYNEQFF.

This clone was seen only a few times. The CDR3 spells CASSYPGPGPSQNIQYF. Here the CDR3 DNA reads TGTGCCAGCAGCTACCCGGGTCCAGGCCCTTCCCAAAACATTCAGTACTTC. The rearrangement uses TRBV11-3 and TRBJ2-4; no firm D call. Trimming removed 4 bases from V and 5 bases from J, with 21 bases in between. Germline assignment: CDR1 SGHNT and CDR2 YENEEA. The CDR3 is 17 residues long.

This sequence joins TRBV6-5 and TRBJ2-5; no firm D call. Trimming left V 11 bases short and J 2 bases short, with 15 bases between. This CDR3 has 13 residues. Germline V gene lookup returns CDR1 MNHEY and CDR2 SVGAGI. Written as DNA, the CDR3 is TGTGCCGCCCCGGCGGAACCGCAAGAGACCCAGTACTTC. Translated, it gives CAAPAEPQETQYF.

This clone was recorded a few times. The chain links TRBV30 to TRBJ1-5; D remains ambiguous. Germline values: CDR1 GTSNPN, CDR2 SVGIG (reference sequence). V was trimmed by 0 bases and J by 4 bases, leaving 10 bases between them. The CDR3 has 14 amino acids. The CDR3 protein is CAWSVTQVNQPQHF. In DNA, the CDR3 is TGTGCCTGGAGTGTAACCCAGGTAAATCAGCCCCAGCATTTT.

The sample holds a few counts of this clone. The chain combines TRBV28 with TRBJ1-2; a possible D gene is TRBD1 (5 bases). The V gene lost 6 bases and the J gene lost 9 bases, with 14 bases spanning the gap. Germline CDR1 is MDHEN and CDR2 is SYDVKM. The CDR3 has 12 amino acids. CDR3 nucleotide sequence: TGTGCCAGCAGGGGGACGGTTAAGAGCTACACCTTC. As protein: CASRGTVKSYTF.

The rearrangement joins TRBV2 to TRBJ1-5, with D perhaps matching TRBD1 (6 bases). Trimming took 2 bases from V and 6 from J, leaving 11 bases between them. The CDR3 sequence is 14 residues long. Germline-derived CDR1 and CDR2 are SNHLY and FYNNEI. The CDR3: CASSEMGAGQPQHF. CDR3 nucleotide sequence: TGTGCCAGCAGTGAAATGGGGGCTGGTCAGCCCCAGCATTTT.

This clone was detected a few times. The chain carries TRBV14 and TRBJ2-3; D is tentatively TRBD1 or TRBD2 (6 bases each). Per the germline V gene, CDR1 is SGHDN and CDR2 is FVKESK. Trimming stripped 4 bases from V and 4 bases from J, with 9 bases between. The CDR3 spans 13 residues. This chain's CDR3 is CASSRGGPDTQYF. Here the CDR3 DNA reads TGTGCCAGCAGCCGAGGGGGGCCAGATACGCAGTATTTT.

This clone showed up just a few times. The chain joins TRBV9 to TRBJ2-7; D might be TRBD1 (6 bases). The CDR3 is 14 amino acids. V lost 0 bases, J lost 3 bases, and 10 bases lay in between. Looked up from germline, CDR1 is SGDLS and CDR2 is YYNGEE. Here the CDR3 reads CASSVGIGGYEQYF. The CDR3, as DNA: TGTGCCAGCAGCGTAGGTATAGGGGGCTACGAGCAGTACTTC.

The V call is TRBV11-2, the J call TRBJ1-2; D gene uncertain. The CDR3 is made up of 14 amino acids. The germline V gene has CDR1 SGHAT and CDR2 FQNNGV. V was cut by 5 bases and J by 8 bases, with 18 bases left in between. DNA for the CDR3: TGTGCCAGCAGCCCGGCCCCGGGTGTGGAGGGCTACACCTTC. Amino acids: CASSPAPGVEGYTF.

This clone was observed a handful of times. The rearrangement joins TRBV10-3 to TRBJ1-6, with D possibly TRBD1 on 5 matching bases. Germline-derived CDR1 and CDR2 are ENHRY and SYGVKD. V was shortened by 2 bases and J by 7 bases, with 12 bases between the two germline ends. The CDR3 extends over 15 amino acids. CDR3 bases: TGTGCCATCAGTGAGGGGGCTCTCGGGAATTCACCCCTCCACTTT. As protein: CAISEGALGNSPLHF.

This clone came up a few times. This rearrangement joins TRBV7-9 to TRBJ1-2; 12 bases fit TRBD1. Germline V lookup: CDR1 SEHNR, CDR2 FQNEAQ (reference sequence). CDR3 length: 14 residues. After removal of 6 bases from V and 7 bases from J, the junction contained 6 bases not matched to a gene. The CDR3 DNA sequence: TGTGCCAGCAGGCCCGGGACAGGGGGCTTTGGCTACACCTTC. Translated: CASRPGTGGFGYTF. Full variable domain (rest looked up from reference TRBV7-9 and TRBJ1-2): DTGVSQNPRHKITKRGQNVTFRCDPISEHNRLYWYRQTLGQGPEFLTYFQNEAQLEKSRLLSDRFSAERPKGSFSTLEIQRTEQGDSAMYLCASRPGTGGFGYTFGSGTRLTVV.

The V gene is TRBV25-1, the J gene TRBJ2-5, with 12 bases aligning to TRBD2. The germline V gene has CDR1 MGHDK and CDR2 SYGVNS. Trimming took 4 bases from V and 2 from J; bases not matched to a gene: 8. The CDR3 totals 17 residues. The chain's CDR3 is CASSATPTSGGQETQYF. The CDR3 DNA sequence: TGTGCCAGCAGTGCCACCCCGACTAGCGGGGGACAAGAGACCCAGTACTTC.

This clone showed up just a few times. The same CDR3 can be traced to other DNA sequences in this sample. The V and J genes are TRBV7-2 and TRBJ1-4; 9 bases agree with TRBD1. CDR3 length: 14 residues. Trimming took 1 base from V and 8 from J; bases not matched to a gene: 2. Germline assignment: CDR1 SGHTA and CDR2 FQGNSA. The CDR3 reads CASSLGQGGEKLFF. In DNA form, the CDR3 reads TGTGCCAGCAGCTTAGGACAGGGGGGCGAAAAACTGTTTTTT.